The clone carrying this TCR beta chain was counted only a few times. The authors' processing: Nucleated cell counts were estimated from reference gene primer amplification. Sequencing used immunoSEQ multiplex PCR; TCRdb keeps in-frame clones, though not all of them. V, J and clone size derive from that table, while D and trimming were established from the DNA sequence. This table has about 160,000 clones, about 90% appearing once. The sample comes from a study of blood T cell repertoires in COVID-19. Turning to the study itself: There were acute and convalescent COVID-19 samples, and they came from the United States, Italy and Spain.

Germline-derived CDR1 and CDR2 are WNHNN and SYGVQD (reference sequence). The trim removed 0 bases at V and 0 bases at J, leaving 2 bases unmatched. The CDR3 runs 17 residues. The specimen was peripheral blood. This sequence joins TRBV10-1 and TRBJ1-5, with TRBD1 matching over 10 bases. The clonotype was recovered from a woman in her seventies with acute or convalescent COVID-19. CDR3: CASSESTGGFSNQPQHF. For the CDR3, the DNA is TGCGCCAGCAGTGAGTCGACAGGGGGCTTTAGCAATCAGCCCCAGCATTTT.